This T cell receptor (beta chain) was captured in a study of early T cells in non-severe SARS-CoV-2 infection. As for the study in general: Bulk RNA taken from unsorted whole blood was sequenced, leaving chains unpaired.

CDR1 is LGHNA, CDR2 YSLEER, per germline. V shed 0 bases and J 2 bases; nucleotides not matched to a gene: 8. The CDR3 is 18 amino acids. Individually, cDNA molecules had unique molecular identifiers attached to them. TCRdb recomputed calls from the 5' RACE reads with MiXCR, one row per CDR3 protein. Of 75,000 to 90,000 distinct CDR3 sequences detected, 14% to 15% appear once; the ten largest clones hold around 5.8%. This clonotype occurred a few times. The rearrangement links TRBV4-3 to TRBJ2-3; 10 nucleotides align to TRBD2. The receptor was derived from an adult who was a healthcare worker with PCR-confirmed SARS-CoV-2 infection or an uninfected control (not recorded which). Sequencing was performed on whole blood. CDR3 amino acids: CASSQDLLAGEITDTQYF. The DNA for the CDR3 is TGCGCCAGCAGCCAAGATCTCCTAGCGGGAGAGATCACAGATACGCAGTATTTT.